The rows below give T cell receptor beta chains drawn from one sample of a study of blood T cell repertoires in COVID-19. Sequencing used immunoSEQ multiplex PCR; TCRdb keeps in-frame clones, though not all of them. The sample holds 75,000 to 95,000 clones, roughly 80% seen once. The sequenced sample was peripheral blood. These receptors all stem from a woman aged 40 to 55 with active or convalescent COVID-19. Both conserved end residues are part of each CDR3. The order of the fields is J gene, clone size, V gene, D gene, CDR3 protein, CDR3 DNA. D genes are given only for firm matches. Clone size is not always given. Where it is, it says once, few, many or a class for expanded clones.

>TRBJ1-6|.|TRBV10-3|.
CAIRDTGMRSPLHF
TGTGCCATCAGGGACACAGGGATGCGGTCACCCCTCCACTTT
>TRBJ2-7|.|TRBV18|.
CASSQQYEQYF
TGTGCCAGCTCACAACAATACGAGCAGTACTTC
>TRBJ1-5|.|TRBV19|.
CASSTGFSFSNQPQHF
TGTGCCAGTAGTACGGGGTTTTCCTTCAGCAATCAGCCCCAGCATTTT
>TRBJ2-2|.|TRBV12-3/TRBV12-4|.
CASTSRGGRELFF
TGTGCCAGTACCTCACGTGGGGGCCGGGAGCTGTTTTTT
>TRBJ1-1|.|TRBV2|.
CASRRTEAFF
TGTGCCAGCCGGAGGACTGAAGCTTTCTTT
>TRBJ2-1|.|TRBV5-6|TRBD1
CASSQRTGQFYNEQFF
TGTGCCAGCAGCCAACGGACGGGACAGTTCTACAATGAGCAGTTCTTC
>TRBJ2-1|once|TRBV7-9|TRBD1
CASSLPGQGREQFF
TGTGCCAGCAGCTTGCCGGGACAGGGGAGGGAGCAGTTCTTC
>TRBJ2-3|.|TRBV18|TRBD1
CASSERDRDILTDTQYF
TGTGCCAGCTCGGAGCGGGACAGGGATATTTTAACAGATACGCAGTATTTT
>TRBJ1-2|.|TRBV5-5|TRBD1
CASSFGTGEGYTF
TGTGCCAGCAGCTTCGGGACAGGGGAAGGCTACACCTTC
>TRBJ1-2|.|TRBV28|TRBD1
CASSLRTGGPLGGYTF
TGTGCCAGCAGTTTACGGACAGGGGGACCCCTGGGCGGCTACACCTTC
>TRBJ2-4|.|TRBV3-1/TRBV3-2|TRBD2
CASSQAGVAGVTKNIQYF
TGTGCCAGCAGCCAAGCCGGGGTAGCGGGAGTGACCAAAAACATTCAGTACTTC
>TRBJ1-1|.|TRBV29-1|TRBD1
CSVGTGTGREAFF
TGCAGCGTTGGGACGGGGACAGGGCGCGAAGCTTTCTTT
>TRBJ1-5|.|TRBV25-1|TRBD1
CASSPGQPNQPQHF
TGTGCCAGCAGTCCGGGACAGCCAAATCAGCCCCAGCATTTT